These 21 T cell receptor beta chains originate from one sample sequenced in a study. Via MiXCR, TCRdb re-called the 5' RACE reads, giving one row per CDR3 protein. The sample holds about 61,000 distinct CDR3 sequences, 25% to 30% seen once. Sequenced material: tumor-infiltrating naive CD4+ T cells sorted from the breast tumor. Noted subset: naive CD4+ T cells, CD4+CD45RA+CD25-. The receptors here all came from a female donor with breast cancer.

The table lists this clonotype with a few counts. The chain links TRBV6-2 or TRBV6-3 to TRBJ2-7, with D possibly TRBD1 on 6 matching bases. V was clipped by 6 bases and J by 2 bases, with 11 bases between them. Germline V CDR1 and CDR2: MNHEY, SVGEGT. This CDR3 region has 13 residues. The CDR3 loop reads CASSPAGAYEQYF. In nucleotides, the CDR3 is TGTGCCAGCAGCCCCGCAGGGGCCTACGAGCAGTACTTC.

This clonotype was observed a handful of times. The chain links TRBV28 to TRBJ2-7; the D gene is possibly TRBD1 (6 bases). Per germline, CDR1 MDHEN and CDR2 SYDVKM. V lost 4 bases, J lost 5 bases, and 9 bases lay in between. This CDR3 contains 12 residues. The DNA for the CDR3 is TGTGCCAGCAGTTCTCAGGGGAACGAGCAGTACTTC. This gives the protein CASSSQGNEQYF.

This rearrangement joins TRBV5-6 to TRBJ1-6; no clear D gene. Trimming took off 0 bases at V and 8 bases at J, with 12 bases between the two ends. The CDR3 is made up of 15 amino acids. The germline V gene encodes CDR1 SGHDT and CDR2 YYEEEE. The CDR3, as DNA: TGTGCCAGCAGCTTGGTAGGGCGGCCTCATTCACCCCTCCACTTT. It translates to CASSLVGRPHSPLHF.

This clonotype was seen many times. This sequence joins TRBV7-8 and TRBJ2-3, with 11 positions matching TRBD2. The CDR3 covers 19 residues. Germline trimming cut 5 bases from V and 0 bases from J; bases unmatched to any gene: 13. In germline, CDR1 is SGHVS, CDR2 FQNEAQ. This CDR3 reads CASSRSARLAGPSTDTQYF. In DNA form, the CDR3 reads TGTGCCAGCAGCCGCAGCGCCAGACTAGCGGGACCTAGCACAGATACGCAGTATTTT.

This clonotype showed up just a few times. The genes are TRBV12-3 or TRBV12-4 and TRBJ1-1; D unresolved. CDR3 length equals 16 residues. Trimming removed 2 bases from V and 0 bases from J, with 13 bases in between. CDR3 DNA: TGTGCCAGCAGTTTATGGTTCGGAGGGATGAACACTGAAGCTTTCTTT. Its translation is CASSLWFGGMNTEAFF.

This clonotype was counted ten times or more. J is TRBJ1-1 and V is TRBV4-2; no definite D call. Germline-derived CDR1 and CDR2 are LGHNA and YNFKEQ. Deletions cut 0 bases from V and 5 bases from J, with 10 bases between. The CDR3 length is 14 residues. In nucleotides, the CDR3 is TGTGCCAGCAGCCAAGATGATTGGCGGACTGAAGCTTTCTTT. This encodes CASSQDDWRTEAFF.

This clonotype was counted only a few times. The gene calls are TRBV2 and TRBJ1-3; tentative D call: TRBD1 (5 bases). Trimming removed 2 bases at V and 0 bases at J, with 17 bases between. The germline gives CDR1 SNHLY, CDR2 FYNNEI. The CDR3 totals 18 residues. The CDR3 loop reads CASSELGAAGLSGNTIYF. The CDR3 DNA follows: TGTGCCAGCAGTGAATTAGGGGCAGCAGGACTCTCTGGAAACACCATATATTTT.

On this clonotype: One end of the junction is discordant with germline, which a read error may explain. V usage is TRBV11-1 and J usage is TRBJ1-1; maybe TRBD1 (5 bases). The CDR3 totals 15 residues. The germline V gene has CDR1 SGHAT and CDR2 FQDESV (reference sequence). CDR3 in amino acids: CASSSLTAKNTEALF. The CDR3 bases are TGTGCCAGCAGCTCATTGACAGCTAAAAACACTGAAGCTCTCTTT.

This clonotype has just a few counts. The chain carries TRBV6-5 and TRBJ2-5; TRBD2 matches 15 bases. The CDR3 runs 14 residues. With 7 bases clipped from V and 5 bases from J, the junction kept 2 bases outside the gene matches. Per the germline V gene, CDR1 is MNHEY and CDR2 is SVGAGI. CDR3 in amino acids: CASKGLAGGETQYF. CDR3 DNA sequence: TGTGCCAGCAAGGGACTAGCGGGAGGTGAGACCCAGTACTTC.

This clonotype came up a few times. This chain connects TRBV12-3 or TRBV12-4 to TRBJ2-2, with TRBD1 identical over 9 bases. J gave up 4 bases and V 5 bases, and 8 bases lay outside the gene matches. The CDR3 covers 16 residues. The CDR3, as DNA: TGTGCCAGCAGTCCCGGGGACAGGGTTGGCACCGGGGAGCTGTTTTTT. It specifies CASSPGDRVGTGELFF.

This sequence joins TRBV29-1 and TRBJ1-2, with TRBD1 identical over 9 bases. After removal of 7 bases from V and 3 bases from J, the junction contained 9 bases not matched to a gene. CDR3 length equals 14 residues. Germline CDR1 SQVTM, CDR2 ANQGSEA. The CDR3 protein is CSAQGQGGDYGYTF. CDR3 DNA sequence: TGCAGCGCCCAGGGACAGGGTGGGGACTATGGCTACACCTTC.

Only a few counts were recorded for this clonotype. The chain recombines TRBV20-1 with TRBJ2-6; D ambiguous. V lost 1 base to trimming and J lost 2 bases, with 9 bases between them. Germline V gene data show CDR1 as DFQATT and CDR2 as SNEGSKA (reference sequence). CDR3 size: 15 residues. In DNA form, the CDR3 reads TGCAGTGCTAGAGTTGTGACTGCTGGGGCCAACGTCCTGACTTTC. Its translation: CSARVVTAGANVLTF.

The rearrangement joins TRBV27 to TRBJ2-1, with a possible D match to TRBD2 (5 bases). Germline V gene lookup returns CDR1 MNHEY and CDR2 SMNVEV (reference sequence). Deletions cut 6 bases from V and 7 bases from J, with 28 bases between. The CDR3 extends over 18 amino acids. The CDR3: CASSRKIHSGELPNEQFF. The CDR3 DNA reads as TGTGCCAGCAGCCGGAAGATCCACAGCGGTGAACTCCCGAATGAGCAGTTCTTC.

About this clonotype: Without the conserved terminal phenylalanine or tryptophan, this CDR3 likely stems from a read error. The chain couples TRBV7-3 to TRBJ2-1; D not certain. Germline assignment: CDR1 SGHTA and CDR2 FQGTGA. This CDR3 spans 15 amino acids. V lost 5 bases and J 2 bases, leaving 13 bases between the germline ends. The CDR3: CASSPNLGTYNEQFL. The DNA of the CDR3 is TGTGCCAGCAGCCCCAATCTGGGAACCTACAATGAGCAGTTCCTC.

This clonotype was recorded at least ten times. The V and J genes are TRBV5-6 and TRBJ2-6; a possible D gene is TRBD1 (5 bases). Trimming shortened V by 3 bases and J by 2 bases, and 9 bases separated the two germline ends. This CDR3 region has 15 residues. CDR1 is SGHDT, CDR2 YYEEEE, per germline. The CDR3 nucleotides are TGTGCCAGCAGCTCCGACAGAGCTGGGGCCAACGTCCTGACTTTC. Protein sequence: CASSSDRAGANVLTF. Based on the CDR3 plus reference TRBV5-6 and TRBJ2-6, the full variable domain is DAGVTQSPTHLIKTRGQQVTLRCSPKSGHDTVSWYQQALGQGPQFIFQYYEEEERQRGNFPDRFSGHQFPNYSSELNVNALLLGDSALYLCASSSDRAGANVLTFGAGSRLTVL.

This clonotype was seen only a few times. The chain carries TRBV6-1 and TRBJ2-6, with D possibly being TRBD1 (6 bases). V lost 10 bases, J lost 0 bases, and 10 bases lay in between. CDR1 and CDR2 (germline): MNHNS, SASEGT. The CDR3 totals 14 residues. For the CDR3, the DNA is TGTGCCATCGCAGGGGACTCTGGGGCCAACGTCCTGACTTTC. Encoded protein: CAIAGDSGANVLTF.

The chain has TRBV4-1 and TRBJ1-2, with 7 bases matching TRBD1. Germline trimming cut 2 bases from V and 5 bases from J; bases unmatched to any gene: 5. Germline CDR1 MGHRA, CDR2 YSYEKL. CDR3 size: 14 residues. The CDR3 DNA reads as TGCGCCAGCAGCCAACTTACAGGGGTTTATGGCTACACCTTC. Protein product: CASSQLTGVYGYTF.

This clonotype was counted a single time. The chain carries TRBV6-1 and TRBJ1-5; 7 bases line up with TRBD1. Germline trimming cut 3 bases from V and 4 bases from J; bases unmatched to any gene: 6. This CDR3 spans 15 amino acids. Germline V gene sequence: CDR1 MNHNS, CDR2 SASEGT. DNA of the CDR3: TGTGCCAGCAGTGACGCAGGGGGAGGGAATCAGCCCCAGCATTTT. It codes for CASSDAGGGNQPQHF.

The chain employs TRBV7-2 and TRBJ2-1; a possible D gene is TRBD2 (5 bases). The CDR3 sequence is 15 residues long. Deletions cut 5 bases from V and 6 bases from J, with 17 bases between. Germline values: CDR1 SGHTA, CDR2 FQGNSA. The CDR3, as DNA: TGTGCCAGCAGCCTTAGCGAAGCCCCATCCAATGAGCAGTTCTTC. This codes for CASSLSEAPSNEQFF.

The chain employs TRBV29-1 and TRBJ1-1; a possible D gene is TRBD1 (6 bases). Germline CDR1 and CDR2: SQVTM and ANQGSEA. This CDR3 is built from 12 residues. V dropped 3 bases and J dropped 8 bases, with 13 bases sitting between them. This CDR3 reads CSVDEGGEEAFF. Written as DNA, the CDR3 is TGCAGCGTTGATGAAGGGGGGGAAGAAGCTTTCTTT.

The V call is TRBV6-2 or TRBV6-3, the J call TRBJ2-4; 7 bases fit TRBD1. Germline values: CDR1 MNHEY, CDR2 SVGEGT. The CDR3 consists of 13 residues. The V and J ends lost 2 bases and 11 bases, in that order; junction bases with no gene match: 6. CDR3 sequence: CASSYRDRGFQYF. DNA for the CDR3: TGTGCCAGCAGTTACCGGGACAGAGGCTTTCAGTACTTC.